The clone carrying this TCR beta chain has just a few counts. These data come from a study of shared clonotypes between healthy human individuals. This table comes from immunoSEQ multiplex PCR, and its TCRdb copy is limited to in-frame clones, with some not included. This sample carries some 510,000 clones, 79% of them seen once, and the ten largest clones take roughly 13%. Per the germline V gene, CDR1 is LNHDA and CDR2 is SQIVND (reference sequence). The CDR3 has 13 residues. Trimming took 3 bases from V and 9 from J, leaving 14 bases between them. This rearrangement joins TRBV19 to TRBJ1-1; possibly TRBD1 for D (6 bases). This receptor was identified in a woman between 35 and 50 years old in good health. Some clones in this sample may be carry-over from other donors' samples. Material for sequencing was PBMCs. The CDR3 DNA is TGTGCCAGTAGTATTTCGGACAGCCCTCAAGCTTTCTTT. Translation gives CASSISDSPQAFF. Based on the CDR3 plus reference TRBV19 and TRBJ1-1, the full variable domain is DGGITQSPKYLFRKEGQNVTLSCEQNLNHDAMYWYRQDPGQGLRLIYYSQIVNDFQKGDIAEGYSVSREKKESFPLTVTSAQKNPTAFYLCASSISDSPQAFFGQGTRLTVV.